The table lists the clone carrying this T cell receptor (beta chain) with a count of one. These data originate in a study of blood T cell repertoires in COVID-19. At the level of the study: Sites across the United States, Italy and Spain contributed samples from acute and convalescent COVID-19.

The CDR3 extends over 14 amino acids. V was pared by 6 bases and J by 6 bases, with 9 bases of the junction left unmatched. Germline loops: CDR1 MNHEY, CDR2 SMNVEV (reference sequence). Only in-frame clones appear in the TCRdb table, and some are missing; sequencing was by immunoSEQ multiplex PCR. The sample carries some 450,000 clones, roughly 90% recorded once. What was sequenced was peripheral blood. The sequence derives from a man younger than 35 with COVID-19, enrolled during active disease. The V call is TRBV27, the J call TRBJ1-2, with TRBD1 matching 8 bases. The CDR3 DNA reads TGTGCCAGCAGGCTGACCGGGACAGGAAATGGCTACACCTTC. Translating gives CASRLTGTGNGYTF.